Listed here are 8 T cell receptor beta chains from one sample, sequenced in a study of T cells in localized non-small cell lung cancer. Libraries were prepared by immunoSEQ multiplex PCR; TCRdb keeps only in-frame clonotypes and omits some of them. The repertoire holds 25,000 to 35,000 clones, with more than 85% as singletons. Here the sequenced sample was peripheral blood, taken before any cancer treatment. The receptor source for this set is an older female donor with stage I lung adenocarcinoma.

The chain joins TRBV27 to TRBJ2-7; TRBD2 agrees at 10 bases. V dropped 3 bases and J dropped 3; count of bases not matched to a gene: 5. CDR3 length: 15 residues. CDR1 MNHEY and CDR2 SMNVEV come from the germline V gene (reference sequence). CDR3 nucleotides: TGTGCCAGCAGTTTTCAGCGGGAGGGTCGCTACGAGCAGTACTTC. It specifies CASSFQREGRYEQYF.

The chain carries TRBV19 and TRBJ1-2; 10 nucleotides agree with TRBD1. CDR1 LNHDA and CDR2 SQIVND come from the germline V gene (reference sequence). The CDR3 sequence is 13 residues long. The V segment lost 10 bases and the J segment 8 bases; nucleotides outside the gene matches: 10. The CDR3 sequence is CAIGGQGTKGYTF. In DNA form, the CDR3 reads TGTGCCATCGGGGGACAGGGGACGAAGGGCTACACCTTC.

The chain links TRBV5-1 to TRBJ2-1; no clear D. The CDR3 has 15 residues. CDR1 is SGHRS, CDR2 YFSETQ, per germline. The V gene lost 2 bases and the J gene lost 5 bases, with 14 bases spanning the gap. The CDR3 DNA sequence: TGCGCCAGCAGCTTTTCTGAGTCGGAGAACAATGAGCAGTTCTTC. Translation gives CASSFSESENNEQFF.

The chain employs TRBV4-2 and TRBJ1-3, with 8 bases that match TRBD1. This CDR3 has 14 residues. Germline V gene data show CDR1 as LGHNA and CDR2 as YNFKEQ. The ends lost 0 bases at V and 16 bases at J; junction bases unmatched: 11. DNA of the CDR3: TGTGCCAGCAGCCAAGAACACCGGGACAGGTGGTTGTATTTT. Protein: CASSQEHRDRWLYF.

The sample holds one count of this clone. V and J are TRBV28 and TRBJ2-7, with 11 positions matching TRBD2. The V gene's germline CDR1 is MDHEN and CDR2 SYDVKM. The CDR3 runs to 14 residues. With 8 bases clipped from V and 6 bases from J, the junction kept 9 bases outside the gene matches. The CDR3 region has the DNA TGTGCCAGCGACTCTAGCGGGAGGCTGGCCGAGCAGTACTTC. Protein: CASDSSGRLAEQYF.

Written as DNA, the CDR3 is TGTGCCAGCAGCTTAACGGAGGGCTATGGCTACACCTTC. Amino acid sequence: CASSLTEGYGYTF. The chain carries TRBV7-2 and TRBJ1-2, with unresolved D. This CDR3 comprises 13 residues. Germline lookup yields CDR1 SGHTA and CDR2 FQGNSA. The ends were cut back, 2 bases at V and 4 bases at J, with 8 bases in the middle.

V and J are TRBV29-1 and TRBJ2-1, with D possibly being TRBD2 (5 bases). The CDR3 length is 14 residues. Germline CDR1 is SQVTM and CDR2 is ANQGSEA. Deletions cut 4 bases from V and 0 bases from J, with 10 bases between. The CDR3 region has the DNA TGCAGCGTTGTGGGTGGGAGCTCCTACAATGAGCAGTTCTTC. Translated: CSVVGGSSYNEQFF.

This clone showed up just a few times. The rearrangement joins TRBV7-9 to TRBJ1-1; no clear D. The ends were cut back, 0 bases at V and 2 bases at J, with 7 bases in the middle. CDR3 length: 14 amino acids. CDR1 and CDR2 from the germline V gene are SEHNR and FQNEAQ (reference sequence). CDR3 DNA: TGTGCCAGCAGCTTAGCGAATCCAAACACTGAAGCTTTCTTT. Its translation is CASSLANPNTEAFF. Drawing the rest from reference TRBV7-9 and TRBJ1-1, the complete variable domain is DTGVSQNPRHKITKRGQNVTFRCDPISEHNRLYWYRQTLGQGPEFLTYFQNEAQLEKSRLLSDRFSAERPKGSFSTLEIQRTEQGDSAMYLCASSLANPNTEAFFGQGTRLTVV.